A selection of T cell receptor beta chains follows, all from one sample in a study of cytomegalovirus exposure and HLA in healthy donors. TCRdb's table, derived via immunoSEQ multiplex PCR, lists solely in-frame clones and lacks some. The sample lists around 85,000 clones, nearly 80% occurring once. Sequenced: PBMCs. These TCRs come from a woman in her forties or fifties in good health and CMV-seropositive. CDR3s include the opening cysteine and the closing phenylalanine or tryptophan. The order of the fields is CDR3 protein, CDR3 DNA, CDR3 length, D gene, clone size, V gene, J gene. D genes are given only for firm matches. Size values are once, few and many counts, or a class for expanded clones, and some rows have none.

cdr3_aa: CASSVGPRRDTEAFF
cdr3_nt: TGTGCCAGCAGCGTAGGTCCTAGGAGGGACACTGAAGCTTTCTTT
cdr3_length: 15
d_call: NA
clone_size: NA
v_call: TRBV9
j_call: TRBJ1-1

cdr3_aa: CASSLEGVPYNEQFF
cdr3_nt: TGTGCCAGCAGCTTAGAAGGGGTTCCCTACAATGAGCAGTTCTTC
cdr3_length: 15
d_call: NA
clone_size: NA
v_call: TRBV11-3
j_call: TRBJ2-1

cdr3_aa: CASSFQTGSAEAFF
cdr3_nt: TGTGCCAGCAGCTTCCAAACAGGTTCGGCTGAAGCTTTCTTT
cdr3_length: 14
d_call: NA
clone_size: NA
v_call: TRBV7-3
j_call: TRBJ1-1

cdr3_aa: CAWAAGEAFF
cdr3_nt: TGTGCCTGGGCGGCCGGTGAAGCTTTCTTT
cdr3_length: 10
d_call: NA
clone_size: NA
v_call: TRBV30
j_call: TRBJ1-1

cdr3_aa: CSSSLEAGGIYGYTF
cdr3_nt: TGTTCCAGCAGCTTAGAAGCAGGGGGCATCTATGGCTACACCTTC
cdr3_length: 15
d_call: TRBD1
clone_size: once
v_call: TRBV7-9
j_call: TRBJ1-2

cdr3_aa: CASRPRRTGEETQYF
cdr3_nt: TGTGCCAGCAGACCGCGTAGGACAGGGGAAGAGACCCAGTACTTC
cdr3_length: 15
d_call: TRBD1
clone_size: few
v_call: TRBV7-9
j_call: TRBJ2-5

cdr3_aa: CASRQTSVETQYF
cdr3_nt: TGCGCCAGCAGACAGACTAGCGTCGAGACCCAGTACTTC
cdr3_length: 13
d_call: TRBD2
clone_size: NA
v_call: TRBV5-1
j_call: TRBJ2-5

cdr3_aa: CASSLGGAGELFF
cdr3_nt: TGTGCCAGCAGCTTGGGGGGGGCCGGGGAGCTGTTTTTT
cdr3_length: 13
d_call: TRBD2
clone_size: NA
v_call: TRBV7-6
j_call: TRBJ2-2

cdr3_aa: CASSPLGSGTGELFF
cdr3_nt: TGTGCCAGCAGCCCCCTAGGATCTGGGACCGGGGAGCTGTTTTTT
cdr3_length: 15
d_call: NA
clone_size: few
v_call: TRBV11-3
j_call: TRBJ2-2

cdr3_aa: CASSRYRGRGLDYGYTF
cdr3_nt: TGTGCCAGCAGCCGCTACAGGGGGCGTGGGTTGGACTATGGCTACACCTTC
cdr3_length: 17
d_call: TRBD1
clone_size: NA
v_call: TRBV7-9
j_call: TRBJ1-2

cdr3_aa: CSTGTDSYGYTF
cdr3_nt: TGCAGCACTGGGACAGATTCATATGGCTACACCTTC
cdr3_length: 12
d_call: TRBD1
clone_size: NA
v_call: TRBV29-1
j_call: TRBJ1-2

cdr3_aa: CASSPEDSGQPQHF
cdr3_nt: TGTGCCAGCAGCCCTGAAGATAGCGGGCAGCCCCAGCATTTT
cdr3_length: 14
d_call: NA
clone_size: NA
v_call: TRBV6-5
j_call: TRBJ1-5

cdr3_aa: CASSQVRGGLGSDTQYF
cdr3_nt: TGCGCCAGCAGCCAAGTTAGGGGGGGGCTGGGTTCAGATACGCAGTATTTT
cdr3_length: 17
d_call: NA
clone_size: NA
v_call: TRBV4-1
j_call: TRBJ2-3

cdr3_aa: CASSLNSGYYEQYF
cdr3_nt: TGTGCCAGTAGTTTGAACTCGGGGTACTACGAGCAGTACTTC
cdr3_length: 14
d_call: NA
clone_size: NA
v_call: TRBV19
j_call: TRBJ2-7

cdr3_aa: CASSLVLSGYNKQFF
cdr3_nt: TGTGCCAGCAGCTTGGTCTTAAGCGGTTACAATAAGCAGTTCTTC
cdr3_length: 15
d_call: NA
clone_size: NA
v_call: TRBV5-6
j_call: TRBJ2-1

cdr3_aa: CSSSLSAGGGNQPQHF
cdr3_nt: TGTTCCAGCAGCTTAAGTGCCGGGGGGGGCAATCAGCCCCAGCATTTT
cdr3_length: 16
d_call: NA
clone_size: once
v_call: TRBV7-9
j_call: TRBJ1-5

cdr3_aa: CASSLEQGPYGYTF
cdr3_nt: TGTGCCAGCAGCTTAGAACAGGGCCCCTATGGCTACACCTTC
cdr3_length: 14
d_call: NA
clone_size: NA
v_call: TRBV5-6
j_call: TRBJ1-2

cdr3_aa: CASSTLMAYGYTF
cdr3_nt: TGTGCCAGCAGTACACTAATGGCCTATGGCTACACCTTC
cdr3_length: 13
d_call: NA
clone_size: few
v_call: TRBV6-5
j_call: TRBJ1-2

cdr3_aa: CASSSSGLTYTDTQYF
cdr3_nt: TGTGCCAGCAGCTCTTCCGGTCTAACTTACACAGATACGCAGTATTTT
cdr3_length: 16
d_call: NA
clone_size: NA
v_call: TRBV5-6
j_call: TRBJ2-3

cdr3_aa: CASSRTYDGNTEAFF
cdr3_nt: TGTGCCAGCAGTCGGACTTACGACGGGAACACTGAAGCTTTCTTT
cdr3_length: 15
d_call: NA
clone_size: few
v_call: TRBV7-6
j_call: TRBJ1-1

cdr3_aa: CASSLVWGQETQYF
cdr3_nt: TGTGCCAGCAGCTTAGTATGGGGACAGGAGACCCAGTACTTC
cdr3_length: 14
d_call: TRBD1
clone_size: few
v_call: TRBV7-2
j_call: TRBJ2-5

cdr3_aa: CASSVGGKNSPLHF
cdr3_nt: TGTGCCAGCAGCGTAGGAGGGAAAAATTCACCCCTCCACTTT
cdr3_length: 14
d_call: NA
clone_size: NA
v_call: TRBV9
j_call: TRBJ1-6